The 22 T cell receptor beta chains presented below share a single source sample, sequenced in a study of cytotoxic CD8 clonotypes in ibrutinib-treated CLL. TCRdb keeps only in-frame clones here, not all; method: immunoSEQ multiplex PCR. The profile shows tens of thousands of clones, approximately 81% of them singletons. Sequencing was performed on PBMCs, taken before ibrutinib treatment. These receptors were taken from a human donor with chronic lymphocytic leukemia.

This clone came up a few times. This chain links TRBV7-6 with TRBJ2-7, with 13 bases identical to TRBD2. Germline V gene data show CDR1 as SGHVS and CDR2 as FNYEAQ. The CDR3 length is 18 residues. The V gene end was trimmed by 5 bases and the J gene end by 5 bases; junction bases not matched to a gene: 15. The CDR3 coding sequence is TGTGCCAGCAGCCTAGGGACTAGCGGGACTTGGCGTTCCAACGAGCAGTACTTC. This sequence encodes CASSLGTSGTWRSNEQYF. The variable domain in full, with the rest retrieved from reference TRBV7-6 and TRBJ2-7, is GAGVSQSPRYKVTKRGQDVALRCDPISGHVSLYWYRQALGQGPEFLTYFNYEAQQDKSGLPNDRFSAERPEGSISTLTIQRTEQRDSAMYRCASSLGTSGTWRSNEQYFGPGTRLTVT.

This chain connects TRBV7-8 to TRBJ1-5; no clear D gene. The CDR3 runs 17 residues. Germline CDR1 and CDR2: SGHVS and FQNEAQ. Trimming shortened V by 5 bases and J by 1 base, and 18 bases separated the two germline ends. Written as DNA, the CDR3 is TGTGCCAGCAGCCACCAAGCCCTTAAAGAGAGCAATCAGCCCCAGCATTTT. Protein product: CASSHQALKESNQPQHF.

The V gene is TRBV7-2, the J gene TRBJ2-7; D gene unclear. CDR3 size: 12 residues. Germline V gene lookup returns CDR1 SGHTA and CDR2 FQGNSA. V lost 1 base and J lost 5, with 6 bases in between. The CDR3 DNA reads TGTGCCAGCAGCTTAGATGGAGACGAGCAGTACTTC. Encoded protein: CASSLDGDEQYF.

This chain links TRBV9 with TRBJ2-7; possible D gene TRBD1, 6 bases. Germline V lookup: CDR1 SGDLS, CDR2 YYNGEE. The germline V and J ends were trimmed by 0 bases and 6 bases, with 16 bases remaining between them. This CDR3 has 15 residues. In DNA form, the CDR3 reads TGTGCCAGCAGCGTAGACCCAGGGACAAGGGTCGAGCAGTACTTC. This encodes CASSVDPGTRVEQYF.

The chain couples TRBV28 to TRBJ2-7; D call uncertain. Trimming removed 6 bases from V and 5 bases from J, with 20 bases in between. Germline CDR1 is MDHEN and CDR2 is SYDVKM. The CDR3 totals 15 residues. CDR3 in DNA: TGTGCCAGCAGCCCCTCGTGGACCCCCTCTCACGAGCAGTACTTC. Translated, it gives CASSPSWTPSHEQYF.

The genes are TRBV19 and TRBJ2-1; D is perhaps TRBD1 (6 bases). CDR1 and CDR2 from the germline V gene are LNHDA and SQIVND (reference sequence). Trimming cost V 7 bases and J 2 bases, with 9 bases left between them. The CDR3 contains 13 residues. The CDR3 loop is CASIGGTYNEQFF. DNA of the CDR3: TGTGCCAGTATTGGGGGCACCTACAATGAGCAGTTCTTC.

The rearrangement uses TRBV9 and TRBJ2-3; tentatively, D is TRBD1 (6 bases). The CDR3 runs 15 residues. The ends were cut back, 5 bases at V and 4 bases at J, with 17 bases in the middle. The V gene's germline CDR1 is SGDLS and CDR2 YYNGEE. The CDR3 nucleotides are TGTGCCAGCAGTTTTACAGGGTTGATAGCAGATACGCAGTATTTT. This codes for CASSFTGLIADTQYF. Based on the CDR3 plus reference TRBV9 and TRBJ2-3, the full variable domain is DSGVTQTPKHLITATGQRVTLRCSPRSGDLSVYWYQQSLDQGLQFLIQYYNGEERAKGNILERFSAQQFPDLHSELNLSSLELGDSALYFCASSFTGLIADTQYFGPGTRLTVL.

The CDR3 loop reads CASSLAGHTEAFF. For the CDR3, the DNA is TGTGCCAGCAGCTTAGCAGGGCATACTGAAGCTTTCTTT. This chain joins TRBV7-9 and TRBJ1-1; D is ambiguous. CDR1 is SEHNR and CDR2 is FQNEAQ in the germline V gene (reference sequence). The CDR3 runs to 13 residues. The V gene lost 0 bases and the J gene lost 5 bases, with 7 bases spanning the gap.

In its sample, this clone was seen once. V usage is TRBV2 and J usage is TRBJ2-1; a possible D gene is TRBD2 (5 bases). CDR1 is SNHLY and CDR2 is FYNNEI in the germline V gene. V was cut by 7 bases and J by 5 bases, with 9 bases left in between. The CDR3 contains 12 residues. The CDR3 loop is CASTYGNNEQFF. For the CDR3, the DNA is TGTGCCAGCACTTACGGGAACAATGAGCAGTTCTTC.

This clone was observed a single time. The DNA for the CDR3 is TGTGCCAGCAGTATGACTAGCGGGAGGATCGGTCCCTCATACGAGCAGTACTTC. Amino acids: CASSMTSGRIGPSYEQYF. The V call is TRBV21-1, the J call TRBJ2-7; the D segment call TRBD2 is taken from the table without a DNA check. TRBV21-1 constitutes a pseudogene. This CDR3 comprises 18 residues.

This rearrangement joins TRBV30 to TRBJ2-2; D is undetermined. V lost 3 bases to trimming and J lost 2 bases, with 4 bases between them. The V gene's germline CDR1 is GTSNPN and CDR2 SVGIG (reference sequence). The CDR3 covers 12 residues. The CDR3 nucleotides are TGTGCCTGGAGCGTCAACACCGGGGAGCTGTTTTTT. Its translation: CAWSVNTGELFF. The full variable domain, completed using reference TRBV30 and TRBJ2-2, is SQTIHQWPATLVQPVGSPLSLECTVEGTSNPNLYWYRQAAGRGLQLLFYSVGIGQISSEVPQNLSASRPQDRQFILSSKKLLLSDSGFYLCAWSVNTGELFFGEGSRLTVL.

The chain joins TRBV5-4 to TRBJ2-1; TRBD1 or TRBD2 may be the D gene (5 bases each). Trimming removed 4 bases at V and 4 bases at J, with 18 bases between. The CDR3 consists of 16 residues. Germline V gives CDR1 SGHNT, CDR2 YYREEE (reference sequence). DNA of the CDR3: TGTGCCAGCAGCGGGAGAGGGACGCGGGCTTACAATGAGCAGTTCTTC. Amino acids: CASSGRGTRAYNEQFF. The full variable domain, in which reference TRBV5-4 and TRBJ2-1 provide the parts outside the CDR3, is ETGVTQSPTHLIKTRGQQVTLRCSSQSGHNTVSWYQQALGQGPQFIFQYYREEENGRGNFPPRFSGLQFPNYSSELNVNALELDDSALYLCASSGRGTRAYNEQFFGPGTRLTVL.

This chain joins TRBV7-2 and TRBJ2-7; 12 bases are shared with TRBD2. The CDR3 totals 15 residues. The V gene end was trimmed by 4 bases and the J gene end by 4 bases; junction bases not matched to a gene: 5. Germline values: CDR1 SGHTA, CDR2 FQGNSA. This CDR3 reads CASSSPGLAGYEQYF. In nucleotides, the CDR3 is TGTGCCAGCAGCTCACCGGGACTAGCGGGTTACGAGCAGTACTTC.

This sequence joins TRBV5-6 and TRBJ1-2, with 7 nucleotides matching TRBD1. CDR1 and CDR2 from the germline V gene are SGHDT and YYEEEE. Trimming took 2 bases from V and 6 from J; bases not matched to a gene: 4. This CDR3 has 13 amino acids. The CDR3 nucleotides read TGTGCCAGCAGCTTCAAGCAGGGGGATGGCTACACCTTC. This gives the protein CASSFKQGDGYTF.

This clone was detected only a few times. J is TRBJ2-7 and V is TRBV7-9, with a possible D match to TRBD1 (5 bases). Trimming took 1 base from V and 2 from J, leaving 6 bases between them. Germline lookup yields CDR1 SEHNR and CDR2 FQNEAQ (reference sequence). The CDR3 sequence is 13 residues long. The DNA of the CDR3 is TGTGCCAGCAGCTTAGGCAGGGCCTACGAGCAGTACTTC. It is translated as CASSLGRAYEQYF. The complete variable domain, with remaining parts taken from reference TRBV7-9 and TRBJ2-7, reads DTGVSQNPRHKITKRGQNVTFRCDPISEHNRLYWYRQTLGQGPEFLTYFQNEAQLEKSRLLSDRFSAERPKGSFSTLEIQRTEQGDSAMYLCASSLGRAYEQYFGPGTRLTVT.

This chain joins TRBV18 and TRBJ2-1; weak D call: TRBD2 (5 bases). The ends were cut back, 3 bases at V and 2 bases at J, with 14 bases in the middle. The CDR3 is 16 amino acids. CDR1 and CDR2 from the germline V gene are KGHSH and LQKENI. The CDR3 is CASSPPSSSPYNEQFF. Here the CDR3 DNA reads TGTGCCAGCTCACCGCCTAGCAGCAGCCCCTACAATGAGCAGTTCTTC.

V is TRBV27 and J is TRBJ2-5; D gene unclear. Germline V gene data show CDR1 as MNHEY and CDR2 as SMNVEV (reference sequence). This CDR3 has 15 residues. V was pared by 3 bases and J by 5 bases, with 16 bases between. CDR3 in DNA: TGTGCCAGCAGTTTTATGGGGTCCCCTATCGAGACCCAGTACTTC. Translated: CASSFMGSPIETQYF.

The chain employs TRBV6-1 and TRBJ2-2; 9 bases line up with TRBD1. Trimming removed 11 bases from V and 5 bases from J; junction bases left unmatched: 12. Germline V lookup: CDR1 MNHNS, CDR2 SASEGT. The CDR3 loop spans 15 amino acids. This CDR3 is CAGRRAGTGTGELFF. Written as DNA, the CDR3 is TGTGCCGGAAGAAGAGCCGGGACAGGGACCGGGGAGCTGTTTTTT.

The chain joins TRBV7-9 to TRBJ2-1; D is unclear. Germline CDR1 and CDR2: SEHNR and FQNEAQ (reference sequence). The ends were cut back, 4 bases at V and 1 base at J, with 5 bases in the middle. This CDR3 is 13 amino acids long. The CDR3 region is CASSSPSYNEQFF. CDR3 sequence (DNA): TGTGCCAGCAGCTCGCCTTCCTACAATGAGCAGTTCTTC.

The sample holds one count of this clone. The J gene is TRBJ2-5, the V gene TRBV6-1; perhaps TRBD1 as D (5 bases). V was shortened by 8 bases and J by 4 bases, with 20 bases between the two germline ends. Germline V gene lookup returns CDR1 MNHNS and CDR2 SASEGT. The CDR3 extends over 15 amino acids. This chain's CDR3 is CASPLGQGVRETQYF. CDR3 bases: TGTGCCAGCCCCCTCGGGCAGGGTGTGCGAGAGACCCAGTACTTC.

This clone was observed a handful of times. This chain joins TRBV5-4 and TRBJ2-4; weak D call: TRBD1 (5 bases). With 3 bases removed from V and 2 bases from J, the gap between germline ends came to 12 bases. The CDR3 has 15 residues. Germline V lookup: CDR1 SGHNT, CDR2 YYREEE (reference sequence). The CDR3: CASSSDAGPKNIQYF. The CDR3, as DNA: TGTGCCAGCAGCTCCGACGCAGGGCCCAAAAACATTCAGTACTTC.

V is TRBV9 and J is TRBJ2-3; maybe TRBD2 (6 bases). The V end lost 0 bases, the J end lost 5 bases, and 19 bases lay between the germline ends. CDR3 size: 17 residues. Germline loops: CDR1 SGDLS, CDR2 YYNGEE. The CDR3 is CASSVDGSGSPQDTQYF. DNA for the CDR3: TGTGCCAGCAGCGTAGATGGGTCCGGGAGTCCCCAAGATACGCAGTATTTT.